The TCR beta chain under discussion was sequenced for a study of vaccination and CD4 T cells after COVID-19 (dated by TCRdb to between 2021 and 2022). Background for the entire study: Every convalescent patient had a positive nasal swab PCR test for SARS-CoV-2, with mild disease in 8 to 10 patients and severe disease in one. The convalescent cohort included six males and four females, with two Hispanic individuals, seven Caucasians, two Asians and one multiracial person. Participants received two doses of either the Pfizer-BioNTech BNT162b2 vaccine (n=8) or the Moderna mRNA-1273 vaccine (n=2). Post-COVID blood samples were collected from convalescent patients a median of around 100 days after diagnosis, with a range of roughly 35 to 170 days. Post-vaccine blood samples were taken a median of approximately 76 days after the second vaccine dose, with a range of 14 to 241 days. For a few convalescent patients, samples were collected at an early post-vaccination timepoint (day 14) as well as at a late post-vaccination timepoint (days 161 to 241). In some eleven COVID-19 convalescent patients and a few infection-naive healthy vaccine recipients, researchers compared the spike-specific CD4+ TCR repertoire from before mRNA vaccination with the repertoire from after.

General findings and caveats noted by the study authors: Among convalescent patients, a median about 87% of the SARS-CoV-2-reactive clones seen after vaccination appeared only after vaccination, which suggests priming specific to the vaccine. The number of convalescent patients in the study was relatively small, and the study did not examine early timepoints following natural infection. The median count of SARS-CoV-2-reactive clonotypes went up from 20 to 25 after infection to about 41 after vaccination, although the change was not significant. In convalescent patients, nearly all vaccine-specific clones (304 of 307) were found to be mono-reactive for SARS-CoV-2 spike rather than cross-reactive with common cold coronaviruses.

With respect to this clonotype: What antigen it recognizes has not been identified. No much larger clonotype is one base removed from it; base qualities were not supplied.

The library was obtained by PCR. TCRdb names Illumina iSeq 100 as the instrument used. The authors' pipeline ran thus. Non-productive sequences were removed, and CDR3s not starting with C, not ending with F or W, or shorter than 7 amino acids were discarded. Levenshtein distances (stringdist) and unrooted phylogenetic trees (ape) in R version 3.6.1 were used to assess CDR3 homology. The raw public data were reprocessed by TCRdb itself: fastp quality trimming at Q25, MiXCR clonotype calling, in-frame beta chains only. A single entry per CDR3 protein holds the most common genes and DNA from its merged rows. The V and J calls and clone size come from TCRdb's table, not from the authors' own analysis. The sample table lists 25,000 to 30,000 distinct CDR3 sequences, roughly 51% of them with a count of one. More than 5% of the sample goes to the ten largest clones. Reading the label with the study, this specimen's time point is: late sampling 161 to 241 days after vaccination in a few convalescent patients. Positive SARS-CoV-2 PCR tests in the convalescent patients dated from March to December 2020, before Alpha, Beta and Delta variants emerged in the United States. Ficoll-Paque Plus gradient centrifugation was used to isolate PBMCs from whole blood, and the isolated PBMCs were then either used fresh or cryopreserved at -140C.

The germline V and J ends show losses of 3 bases and 7 bases respectively, and no gene match explains 14 bases of the junction. The CDR3 has 17 amino acids, counting the end cysteine and phenylalanine. The read is trimmed to its CDR3 DNA, 51 bases read in frame from base 1. From the germline V gene, CDR1 is MGHDK and CDR2 is SYGVNS. The chain uses TRBV25-1 and TRBJ2-2; TRBD1 aligns with 7 central bases. The clonotype was recovered from a human donor who had recovered from COVID-19. The sequenced sample was CD4+ T cells from blood, obtained about 7 months after SARS-CoV-2 vaccination. The DNA sequence follows: TGTGCCAGCAGTGACCACCAGTCGACAGGGTGGGGCGGGGAGCTGTTTTTT. Translation gives CASSDHQSTGWGGELFF.